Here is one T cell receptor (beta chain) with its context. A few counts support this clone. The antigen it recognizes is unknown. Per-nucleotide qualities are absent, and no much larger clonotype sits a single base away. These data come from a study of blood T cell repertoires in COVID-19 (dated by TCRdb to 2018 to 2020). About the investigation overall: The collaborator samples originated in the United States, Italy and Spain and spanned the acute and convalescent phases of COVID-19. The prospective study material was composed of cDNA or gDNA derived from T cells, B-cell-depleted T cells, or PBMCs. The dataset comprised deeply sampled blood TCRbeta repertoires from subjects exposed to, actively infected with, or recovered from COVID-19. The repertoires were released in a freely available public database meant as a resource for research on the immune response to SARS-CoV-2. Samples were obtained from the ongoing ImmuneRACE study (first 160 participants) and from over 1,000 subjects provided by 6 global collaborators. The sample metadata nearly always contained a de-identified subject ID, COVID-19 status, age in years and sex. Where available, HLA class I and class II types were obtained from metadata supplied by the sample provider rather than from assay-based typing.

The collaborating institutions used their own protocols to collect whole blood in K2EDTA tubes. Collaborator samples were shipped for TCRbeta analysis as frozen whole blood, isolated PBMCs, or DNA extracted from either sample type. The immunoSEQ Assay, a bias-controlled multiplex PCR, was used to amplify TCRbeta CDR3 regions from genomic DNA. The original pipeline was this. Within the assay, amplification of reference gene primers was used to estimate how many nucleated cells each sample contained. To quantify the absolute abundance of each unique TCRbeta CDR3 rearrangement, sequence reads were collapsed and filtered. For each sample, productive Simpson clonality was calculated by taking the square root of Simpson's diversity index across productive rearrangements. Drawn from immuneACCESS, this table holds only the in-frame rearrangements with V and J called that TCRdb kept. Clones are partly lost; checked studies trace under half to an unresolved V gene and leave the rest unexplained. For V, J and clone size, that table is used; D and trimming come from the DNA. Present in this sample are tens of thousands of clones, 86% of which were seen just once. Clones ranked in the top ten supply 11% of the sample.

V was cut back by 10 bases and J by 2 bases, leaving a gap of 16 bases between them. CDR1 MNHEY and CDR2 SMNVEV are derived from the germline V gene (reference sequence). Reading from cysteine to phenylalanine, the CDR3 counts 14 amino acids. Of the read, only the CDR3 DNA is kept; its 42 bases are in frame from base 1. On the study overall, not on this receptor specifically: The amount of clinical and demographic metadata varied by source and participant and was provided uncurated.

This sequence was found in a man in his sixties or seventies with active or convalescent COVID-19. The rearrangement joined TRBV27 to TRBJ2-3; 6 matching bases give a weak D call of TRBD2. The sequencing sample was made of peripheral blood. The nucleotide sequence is TGTGCCACCCGGGGACTTGTTTACACAGATACGCAGTATTTT. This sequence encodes CATRGLVYTDTQYF.